A single sample gave rise to the 14 T cell receptor beta chains below, sequenced in a study of blood T cell repertoires in COVID-19. Libraries were prepared by immunoSEQ multiplex PCR; TCRdb keeps only in-frame clonotypes and omits some of them. Among around 300,000 clones listed, approximately 83% were seen once. The sequencing sample was made of peripheral blood. The receptors were gathered from a woman aged 70-85 years with acute or convalescent COVID-19.

This clone was seen only once. The rearrangement joins TRBV3-1 (or the pseudogene TRBV3-2) to TRBJ2-5; 8 nucleotides line up with TRBD2. The CDR3 totals 14 residues. CDR1 LGHDT and CDR2 YNNKEL come from the germline V gene (reference sequence). Trimming at V came to 2 bases and at J to 4 bases, leaving 3 bases not matched to a gene. CDR3 residues: CASSQRGGRETQYF. CDR3 DNA: TGTGCCAGCAGCCAACGGGGGGGCCGAGAGACCCAGTACTTC.

The chain is built from TRBV4-1 and TRBJ2-3, with TRBD2 identical over 13 bases. The CDR3 spans 17 residues. The junction had 9 bases not matched to a gene; V was cut back by 3 bases and J by 6 bases. Germline V gene lookup returns CDR1 MGHRA and CDR2 YSYEKL. CDR3 sequence reads: CASSQTPGLAGLDTQYF. The CDR3 region has the DNA TGCGCCAGCAGCCAGACGCCGGGACTAGCGGGGTTGGATACGCAGTATTTT.

The CDR3 is CASSQMTSGGGETQYF. In DNA, the CDR3 is TGTGCCAGCAGCCAGATGACTAGCGGGGGTGGGGAGACCCAGTACTTC. This sequence joins TRBV4-2 and TRBJ2-5; 12 bases fit TRBD2. The CDR3 is made up of 16 amino acids. The V gene end was trimmed by 3 bases and the J gene end by 5 bases; junction bases not matched to a gene: 7. CDR1 is LGHNA and CDR2 is YNFKEQ in the germline V gene.

The CDR3 nucleotides are TGCGCCAGCAGCTTTCGGGGACAACCAAACTATGGCTACACCTTC. This encodes CASSFRGQPNYGYTF. The chain uses TRBV5-1 and TRBJ1-2; the D gene is possibly TRBD1 (6 bases). The CDR3 is made up of 15 amino acids. Germline V gene lookup returns CDR1 SGHRS and CDR2 YFSETQ. Deletions cut 2 bases from V and 2 bases from J, with 13 bases between.

This clone was seen only once. The chain has TRBV10-1 and TRBJ1-1; TRBD1 might be the D (5 bases). V lost 3 bases and J 1 base, leaving 6 bases between the germline ends. The V gene's germline CDR1 is WNHNN and CDR2 SYGVQD (reference sequence). This CDR3 comprises 13 residues. The CDR3 coding sequence is TGCGCCAGCAGTGAAGGGGAGAACACTGAAGCTTTCTTT. It yields the protein CASSEGENTEAFF.

This clone occurred a few times. The V gene is TRBV2, the J gene TRBJ2-7; 7 positions agree with TRBD1. Germline lookup yields CDR1 SNHLY and CDR2 FYNNEI. This CDR3 contains 15 residues. J gave up 1 base and V 7 bases, and 10 bases lay outside the gene matches. CDR3 sequence: CASTPRGMRSYEQYF. Written as DNA, the CDR3 is TGTGCCAGCACCCCCAGGGGGATGAGGTCCTACGAGCAGTACTTC.

V usage is TRBV6-5 and J usage is TRBJ2-1; TRBD2 aligns across 9 bases. The trim removed 6 bases at V and 4 bases at J, leaving 7 bases unmatched. The CDR3 length is 15 residues. Germline values: CDR1 MNHEY, CDR2 SVGAGI. In DNA, the CDR3 is TGTGCCAGCAGGGGAAGCGGGGGGAGGTACAATGAGCAGTTCTTC. This gives the protein CASRGSGGRYNEQFF.

Remarks on this clone: The same CDR3 can be traced to other DNA sequences in this sample. V and J are TRBV3-1 (or the pseudogene TRBV3-2) and TRBJ1-2; 9 nucleotides line up with TRBD1. CDR3 length equals 13 residues. V dropped 4 bases and J dropped 5; count of bases not matched to a gene: 2. Germline V gene sequence: CDR1 LGHDT, CDR2 YNNKEL (reference sequence). CDR3 sequence: CASSLGTGYGYTF. The CDR3 nucleotides are TGTGCCAGCAGCCTCGGGACAGGGTATGGCTACACCTTC.

The genes are TRBV5-6 and TRBJ1-2; D is uncertain. Germline V CDR1 and CDR2: SGHDT, YYEEEE. This CDR3 comprises 16 residues. V was clipped by 4 bases and J by 8 bases, with 24 bases between them. This CDR3 is CASSPLASSKRSGYTF. The CDR3 DNA reads TGTGCCAGCAGCCCATTAGCAAGTAGTAAGCGATCGGGCTACACCTTC.

The V call is TRBV6-5, the J call TRBJ2-5; TRBD1 is a possible D gene (6 bases). The CDR3 covers 15 residues. The germline V gene encodes CDR1 MNHEY and CDR2 SVGAGI. Trimming removed 0 bases from V and 4 bases from J, with 12 bases in between. The CDR3: CASSYSRTARETQYF. CDR3 bases: TGTGCCAGCAGTTACTCGAGGACAGCCCGAGAGACCCAGTACTTC.

The chain recombines TRBV19 with TRBJ2-3; D is undetermined. V lost 5 bases and J lost 6, with 18 bases in between. From germline, CDR1 is LNHDA and CDR2 SQIVND (reference sequence). CDR3 size: 15 residues. The CDR3 loop is CASSLGPSIGDTQYF. As DNA, the CDR3 is TGTGCCAGTAGTCTGGGCCCGTCTATAGGCGATACGCAGTATTTT.

This chain links TRBV11-2 with TRBJ1-6; a possible D gene is TRBD1 (5 bases). Trimming removed 9 bases from V and 6 bases from J, with 9 bases in between. Per germline, CDR1 SGHAT and CDR2 FQNNGV. There are 12 residues in the CDR3. The CDR3 bases are TGTGCCAGTCGACAGACTAATTCACCCCTCCACTTT. It is translated as CASRQTNSPLHF.

The V and J genes are TRBV27 and TRBJ1-2; 7 nucleotides match TRBD1. Trimming cost V 5 bases and J 5 bases; bases outside gene matches: 5. Germline lookup yields CDR1 MNHEY and CDR2 SMNVEV (reference sequence). The CDR3 totals 13 residues. CDR3 amino acids: CASSLDRAYGYTF. The CDR3 region has the DNA TGTGCCAGCAGTCTCGACAGGGCTTATGGCTACACCTTC.

V usage is TRBV30 and J usage is TRBJ1-2; 10 bases are shared with TRBD1. CDR1 is GTSNPN and CDR2 is SVGIG in the germline V gene (reference sequence). Germline trimming cut 5 bases from V and 2 bases from J; bases unmatched to any gene: 14. This CDR3 comprises 17 residues. CDR3 DNA sequence: TGTGCCTGGGGGAGGGGACAGGGGAGGACCCCAAACTATGGCTACACCTTC. It yields the protein CAWGRGQGRTPNYGYTF. Full variable domain (outside the CDR3, taken from reference TRBV30 and TRBJ1-2): SQTIHQWPATLVQPVGSPLSLECTVEGTSNPNLYWYRQAAGRGLQLLFYSVGIGQISSEVPQNLSASRPQDRQFILSSKKLLLSDSGFYLCAWGRGQGRTPNYGYTFGSGTRLTVV.